Here is one T cell receptor beta chain with its context. The junction differs from germline at one of its ends, possibly a read error. This entry belongs to a study of T-cell memory formation after mild COVID-19. The CDR3 loop spans 15 amino acids. The germline V gene encodes CDR1 GTSNPN and CDR2 SVGIG (reference sequence). Researchers used 5'RACE with constant-segment primers to make TCR alpha and TCR beta cDNA libraries that carry sample barcodes and UMIs. Each CDR3 protein gets one entry after TCRdb re-called the 5' RACE reads with MiXCR. The sample records some 600,000 distinct CDR3 sequences, around 16% being singletons.

The TCR comes from an adult woman who had mild COVID-19 (a few samples of this study predate the infection). Cell type and time point are not known. The V gene is TRBV30, the J gene TRBJ1-2, with a possible D match to TRBD1 (6 bases). Sequencing was carried out using PBMCs or a T cell subset sorted from them (not recorded which). The CDR3 DNA sequence: TGTGCCTGGAGTCCGCAGCAATCAGGGGATCGAAAGTCCAACTTC. Translation: CAWSPQQSGDRKSNF.